One and the same sample provided the 12 T cell receptor beta chains below, sequenced in a study of post-analysis software for immune sequencing data. Study-wide points: About five TRBV segments, including TRBV5-6, TRBV5-1 and TRBV20-1, were more frequent in patients than controls.

These receptors are not linked to any known antigen. Each TCR beta cDNA library carried unique molecular identifiers. TCRdb processed the PCR reads anew with MiXCR; each CDR3 protein has one entry. The sample yields 150,000 to 200,000 distinct CDR3 sequences, over 25% seen once. Sample: blood. The receptors originated from a girl aged 10 to 17 with multiple sclerosis.

For this clonotype: A much larger clone is a single base away; this may be a read error. V and J are TRBV9 and TRBJ2-7; D gene ambiguous. Germline V gene sequence: CDR1 SGDLS, CDR2 YYNGEE. V dropped 3 bases and J dropped 3 bases, with 7 bases sitting between them. The CDR3 length is 12 residues. This CDR3 is CASSASDYEQYF. CDR3 bases: TGTGCCAGCAGCGCGTCTGACTACGAGCAGTACTTC. Full variable domain (rest looked up from reference TRBV9 and TRBJ2-7): DSGVTQTPKHLITATGQRVTLRCSPRSGDLSVYWYQQSLDQGLQFLIQYYNGEERAKGNILERFSAQQFPDLHSELNLSSLELGDSALYFCASSASDYEQYFGPGTRLTVT.

V gene TRBV7-9 combines with J gene TRBJ2-1, with 8 positions matching TRBD2. The ends lost 4 bases at V and 2 bases at J; junction bases unmatched: 10. The length of the CDR3 is 17 residues. Germline CDR1 is SEHNR and CDR2 is FQNEAQ (reference sequence). The CDR3 bases are TGTGCCAGCAGCTCCCGTTTCCAGCGGGGGACCTACAATGAGCAGTTCTTC. Its translation is CASSSRFQRGTYNEQFF.

This clonotype was seen at least ten times. The rearrangement uses TRBV6-5 and TRBJ2-7; D uncertain. The germline V gene has CDR1 MNHEY and CDR2 SVGAGI. V was clipped by 8 bases and J by 3 bases, with 11 bases between them. The CDR3 runs to 12 residues. The CDR3 sequence is CASSKGLYEQYF. CDR3 nucleotides: TGTGCCAGCTCGAAAGGGCTCTACGAGCAGTACTTC.

This clonotype was detected only once. A much larger clone lies a single base off, so this may be a read error. The chain combines TRBV6-6 with TRBJ1-2; D is ambiguous. Germline assignment: CDR1 MNHNY and CDR2 SVGAGI (reference sequence). Trimming took off 4 bases at V and 8 bases at J, with 11 bases between the two ends. This CDR3 is 12 amino acids long. The DNA for the CDR3 is TGTGCCAGCAGTTTTGACGGCCGAGGCTACACCTTC. Translating gives CASSFDGRGYTF.

About this clonotype: Since a much larger clone is just one base distant, this may be a read error. The chain uses TRBV7-6 and TRBJ2-7; TRBD1 matches at 9 bases. The V gene end was trimmed by 5 bases and the J gene end by 2 bases; junction bases not matched to a gene: 7. This CDR3 contains 15 residues. Germline V gives CDR1 SGHVS, CDR2 FNYEAQ. CDR3 sequence reads: CASSPRQGVTYEQYF. The CDR3 region has the DNA TGTGCCAGCAGCCCTAGACAGGGGGTGACCTACGAGCAGTACTTC. Complete variable domain (other parts from reference TRBV7-6 and TRBJ2-7): GAGVSQSPRYKVTKRGQDVALRCDPISGHVSLYWYRQALGQGPEFLTYFNYEAQQDKSGLPNDRFSAERPEGSISTLTIQRTEQRDSAMYRCASSPRQGVTYEQYFGPGTRLTVT.

The chain combines TRBV5-6 with TRBJ2-1; 7 nucleotides match TRBD2. There are 16 residues in the CDR3. Trimming took 5 bases from V and 0 from J; bases not matched to a gene: 8. Germline CDR1 SGHDT, CDR2 YYEEEE. The CDR3 is CASSPAPSGSYNEQFF. The CDR3 DNA reads TGTGCCAGCAGTCCCGCCCCTAGCGGCTCCTACAATGAGCAGTTCTTC. Supplemented by reference TRBV5-6 and TRBJ2-1, the full variable domain reads DAGVTQSPTHLIKTRGQQVTLRCSPKSGHDTVSWYQQALGQGPQFIFQYYEEEERQRGNFPDRFSGHQFPNYSSELNVNALLLGDSALYLCASSPAPSGSYNEQFFGPGTRLTVL.

This clonotype appeared a single time. This clone may be a read error of a much larger clone one base away. The chain has TRBV6-5 and TRBJ1-1; D gene uncertain. Germline values: CDR1 MNHEY, CDR2 SVGAGI. This CDR3 has 14 amino acids. The ends were cut back, 6 bases at V and 4 bases at J, with 15 bases in the middle. The CDR3 spells CASRLPGQSTEAFF. CDR3 nucleotide sequence: TGTGCCAGCAGGCTCCCGGGTCAGAGCACTGAAGCTTTCTTT.

This clonotype appeared once. The chain carries TRBV28 and TRBJ1-1, with D perhaps TRBD1 (5 bases). Trimming removed 1 base from V and 1 base from J, with 13 bases in between. CDR1 and CDR2 (germline): MDHEN, SYDVKM. CDR3 length: 16 residues. Here the CDR3 reads CASSLFAGGGNTEAFF. CDR3 DNA: TGTGCCAGCAGTTTATTTGCCGGCGGGGGGAACACTGAAGCTTTCTTT.

This clonotype was observed many times. For the CDR3, the DNA is TGTGCCAGCAGCTTGCAGGGGGAAAAGGAGCAGTACTTC. The encoded protein is CASSLQGEKEQYF. This sequence joins TRBV11-2 and TRBJ2-7; 7 nucleotides agree with TRBD1. The germline gives CDR1 SGHAT, CDR2 FQNNGV. The CDR3 is made up of 13 amino acids. V lost 3 bases and J lost 7; bases outside the gene matches: 6.

The rearrangement joins TRBV7-3 to TRBJ2-3; 11 bases map to TRBD2. Germline-derived CDR1 and CDR2 are SGHTA and FQGTGA. The length of the CDR3 is 14 residues. The V and J ends lost 4 bases and 5 bases, in that order; junction bases with no gene match: 2. CDR3 sequence: CASSSGLAGDTQYF. The CDR3 DNA follows: TGTGCCAGCAGCTCTGGACTAGCGGGAGATACGCAGTATTTT.

The chain uses TRBV6-1 and TRBJ2-5; weak D call: TRBD1 (5 bases). The J call is in doubt because the DNA end fits TRBJ2-7 better. Germline V gene data show CDR1 as MNHNS and CDR2 as SASEGT. This CDR3 has 13 amino acids. CDR3 residues: CASSGGLFYEQYF. The DNA of the CDR3 is TGTGCCAGCAGTGGGGGCTTGTTCTACGAGCAGTACTTC.

Only a few counts were recorded for this clonotype. This rearrangement joins TRBV30 to TRBJ2-3, with 8 bases lining up with TRBD2. The ends lost 0 bases at V and 4 bases at J; junction bases unmatched: 3. There are 14 residues in the CDR3. Germline V gene lookup returns CDR1 GTSNPN and CDR2 SVGIG (reference sequence). The CDR3 loop reads CAWSVLGRADTQYF. The DNA of the CDR3 is TGTGCCTGGAGTGTACTCGGGAGGGCAGATACGCAGTATTTT. The full variable domain, completed using reference TRBV30 and TRBJ2-3, is SQTIHQWPATLVQPVGSPLSLECTVEGTSNPNLYWYRQAAGRGLQLLFYSVGIGQISSEVPQNLSASRPQDRQFILSSKKLLLSDSGFYLCAWSVLGRADTQYFGPGTRLTVL.